The 26 T cell receptor beta chains below come from one sample, sequenced in a study of CD8 T cells in ankylosing spondylitis. Each CDR3 protein gets one entry after TCRdb re-called the 5' RACE reads with MiXCR. Of approximately 240,000 distinct CDR3 sequences in the sample, over 9.5% were seen once. Sequenced sample: blood, either unsorted or a sorted T cell fraction (not recorded which). The source of these receptors is a male donor with ankylosing spondylitis or in good health (not recorded which).

Turning to this clonotype: Since a much larger clone is just one base distant, this may be a read error. CDR3 bases: TGTGCCAGCACTCAGCTGGGAAACAATGGCTACACCTTC. This encodes CASTQLGNNGYTF. The chain couples TRBV12-3 or TRBV12-4 to TRBJ1-2, with D uncertain. The germline V and J ends were trimmed by 7 bases and 6 bases, with 15 bases remaining between them. The CDR3 has 13 residues.

There are many counts of this clonotype. This chain joins TRBV30 and TRBJ1-2; tentatively, D is TRBD1 (5 bases). The CDR3 covers 15 residues. Germline V CDR1 and CDR2: GTSNPN, SVGIG (reference sequence). V lost 5 bases and J 4 bases, leaving 20 bases between the germline ends. This CDR3 reads CAWHPGTSRGYGYTF. CDR3 in DNA: TGTGCCTGGCATCCTGGGACTTCCCGGGGCTATGGCTACACCTTC.

This clonotype was counted ten times or more. This chain connects TRBV4-1 to TRBJ2-2; no firm D call. The CDR3 has 15 residues. The germline CDR1 and CDR2 sequences are MGHRA and YSYEKL. V gave up 0 bases and J gave up 1 base, with 6 bases separating them. Written as DNA, the CDR3 is TGCGCCAGCAGCCAAGATGGGCAGAACACCGGGGAGCTGTTTTTT. It translates to CASSQDGQNTGELFF.

This clonotype was detected many times. The rearrangement links TRBV20-1 to TRBJ2-5; D gene ambiguous. Trimming removed 4 bases from V and 1 base from J, with 19 bases in between. The germline CDR1 and CDR2 sequences are DFQATT and SNEGSKA (reference sequence). The CDR3 loop spans 16 amino acids. CDR3 region: CSATLKGIIFQETQYF. CDR3 nucleotides: TGCAGTGCTACTCTCAAAGGAATAATATTCCAAGAGACCCAGTACTTC.

This clonotype was seen at least ten times. The chain uses TRBV27 and TRBJ2-1, with 12 bases matching TRBD2. The CDR3 sequence is 16 residues long. From germline, CDR1 is MNHEY and CDR2 SMNVEV (reference sequence). J gave up 7 bases and V 5 bases, and 9 bases lay outside the gene matches. CDR3 sequence reads: CASSAPFGLAGNEQFF. As DNA, the CDR3 is TGTGCCAGCAGTGCCCCCTTCGGACTAGCGGGGAATGAGCAGTTCTTC.

This sequence joins TRBV3-1 and TRBJ2-1; 7 nucleotides align to TRBD2. The CDR3 totals 14 residues. Germline trimming cut 3 bases from V and 7 bases from J; bases unmatched to any gene: 6. Germline lookup yields CDR1 LGHDT and CDR2 YNNKEL (reference sequence). CDR3 sequence: CASSQGTTSNEQFF. CDR3 nucleotide sequence: TGTGCCAGCAGCCAGGGGACTACCTCGAATGAGCAGTTCTTC.

The chain recombines TRBV5-1 with TRBJ2-2, with D possibly called TRBD1 or TRBD2 (6 bases each). Germline CDR1 SGHRS, CDR2 YFSETQ. This CDR3 comprises 14 residues. V shed 4 bases and J shed 8 bases, with 15 bases lying between them. CDR3 loop: CASSPRGQGGELFF. CDR3 sequence (DNA): TGCGCCAGCAGCCCTCGGGGGCAAGGAGGGGAGCTGTTTTTT.

This clonotype was counted only a few times. The chain links TRBV7-6 to TRBJ2-1; 7 bases line up with TRBD2. CDR3 length: 16 amino acids. The germline gives CDR1 SGHVS, CDR2 FNYEAQ. V lost 1 base, J lost 0 bases, and 3 bases stayed unmatched. CDR3 in DNA: TGTGCCAGCAGCTTAGTTGGCGGGAGCTCCTACAATGAGCAGTTCTTC. This translates into CASSLVGGSSYNEQFF. Filled out from reference TRBV7-6 and TRBJ2-1, the complete variable domain reads GAGVSQSPRYKVTKRGQDVALRCDPISGHVSLYWYRQALGQGPEFLTYFNYEAQQDKSGLPNDRFSAERPEGSISTLTIQRTEQRDSAMYRCASSLVGGSSYNEQFFGPGTRLTVL.

This clonotype was found a few times. This rearrangement joins TRBV10-3 to TRBJ2-7; no firm D call. The germline V gene has CDR1 ENHRY and CDR2 SYGVKD. The CDR3 totals 11 residues. Trimming cost V 5 bases and J 0 bases, with 2 bases left between them. CDR3: CAISNSYEQYF. The DNA of the CDR3 is TGTGCCATCAGTAACTCCTACGAGCAGTACTTC.

This clonotype was recorded at least ten times. The chain carries TRBV12-3 or TRBV12-4 and TRBJ1-1; no clear D. The V end was cut by 6 bases, the J end by 7 bases, with 9 bases between. The CDR3 runs 11 residues. The CDR3 protein is CASSGEVEAFF. For the CDR3, the DNA is TGTGCCAGCAGCGGGGAGGTTGAAGCTTTCTTT.

A note on this clonotype: Relative to the germline gene, one junction end is altered; a read error may explain this. CDR3 DNA: TGTGCCAGCAGCGTAGACCAAAGTCCATATGGCTACACCTTC. Translating gives CASSVDQSPYGYTF. The J gene is TRBJ1-2, the V gene TRBV11-2; no firm D call. Germline V CDR1 and CDR2: SGHAT, FQNNGV. The length of the CDR3 is 14 residues.

J is TRBJ2-5 and V is TRBV7-2, with D perhaps matching TRBD2 (7 bases). The V end lost 0 bases, the J end lost 0 bases, and 17 bases lay between the germline ends. The CDR3 contains 18 residues. The V gene's germline CDR1 is SGHTA and CDR2 FQGNSA. For the CDR3, the DNA is TGTGCCAGCAGCTTAGCGAGGGGGGGGACGCGGTACCAAGAGACCCAGTACTTC. This sequence encodes CASSLARGGTRYQETQYF.

This chain connects TRBV6-5 to TRBJ2-3, with D tentatively TRBD2 (7 bases). Trimming took 2 bases from V and 6 from J, leaving 15 bases between them. Germline V gene sequence: CDR1 MNHEY, CDR2 SVGAGI. The CDR3 is made up of 15 amino acids. In DNA form, the CDR3 reads TGTGCCAGCAGTTACAGTGCGGGGGCCCCCGATACGCAGTATTTT. As protein: CASSYSAGAPDTQYF.

This clonotype came up once. An end of the junction does not agree with germline; a read error may underlie this. The chain links TRBV5-1 to TRBJ1-4, with a tentative D call TRBD1 (5 bases). Germline values: CDR1 SGHRS, CDR2 YFSETQ. The CDR3 contains 14 residues. CDR3 amino acids: CASSLGPGDERLFF. CDR3 in DNA: TGCGCCAGTAGCTTGGGGCCGGGTGATGAAAGACTGTTTTTT.

This clonotype was recorded at least ten times. The gene calls are TRBV15 and TRBJ2-3, with D perhaps being TRBD1 or TRBD2 (5 bases each). CDR3 length: 17 residues. V was clipped by 3 bases and J by 4 bases, with 20 bases between them. Germline CDR1 and CDR2: LNHNV and YYDKDF (reference sequence). CDR3 residues: CATSRGITSWGPDTQYF. The CDR3 coding sequence is TGTGCCACCAGCAGGGGAATTACTAGTTGGGGCCCAGATACGCAGTATTTT.

In its sample, this clonotype was seen many times. This chain links TRBV7-9 with TRBJ2-7; D is possibly TRBD2 (5 bases). This CDR3 is 13 amino acids long. Germline CDR1 is SEHNR and CDR2 is FQNEAQ (reference sequence). V dropped 3 bases and J dropped 3 bases, with 9 bases sitting between them. The CDR3 is CASSFEGYYEQYF. CDR3 nucleotide sequence: TGTGCCAGCAGCTTTGAGGGATACTACGAGCAGTACTTC.

J is TRBJ2-5 and V is TRBV6-1; 7 bases agree with TRBD1. The germline gives CDR1 MNHNS, CDR2 SASEGT. The CDR3 covers 13 residues. Trimming took 6 bases from V and 2 from J; bases not matched to a gene: 3. The CDR3 here is CASSQGVQETQYF. The CDR3 nucleotides are TGTGCCAGCAGCCAGGGGGTACAAGAGACCCAGTACTTC.

In this sample, this clonotype turned up many times. The chain carries TRBV15 and TRBJ1-1, with unresolved D. Germline values: CDR1 LNHNV, CDR2 YYDKDF (reference sequence). V was cut by 5 bases and J by 0 bases, with 10 bases left in between. The CDR3 sequence is 14 residues long. The CDR3 loop reads CATSSIGMNTEAFF. In DNA form, the CDR3 reads TGTGCCACCAGCTCGATCGGCATGAACACTGAAGCTTTCTTT.

This clonotype was counted many times. This sequence joins TRBV7-2 and TRBJ1-5, with TRBD1 matching over 8 bases. Germline CDR1 is SGHTA and CDR2 is FQGNSA. V lost 5 bases to trimming and J lost 5 bases; unmatched junction nucleotides: 11. The CDR3 sequence is 16 residues long. CDR3 residues: CASSPSPQGGHQPQHF. The CDR3 bases are TGTGCCAGCAGCCCTTCTCCACAGGGGGGTCATCAGCCCCAGCATTTT.

This clonotype was found a few times. The J gene is TRBJ1-1, the V gene TRBV20-1; a possible D gene is TRBD1 (6 bases). Germline lookup yields CDR1 DFQATT and CDR2 SNEGSKA (reference sequence). Trimming shortened V by 1 base and J by 0 bases, and 12 bases separated the two germline ends. CDR3 length: 15 amino acids. The DNA for the CDR3 is TGCAGTGCTAGAGTGGCGGGGGCCATGAACACTGAAGCTTTCTTT. As protein: CSARVAGAMNTEAFF.

Ten or more counts support this clonotype. CDR3 sequence reads: CSVEGGTNQPQHF. The CDR3 region has the DNA TGCAGCGTTGAAGGGGGCACCAATCAGCCCCAGCATTTT. The rearrangement joins TRBV29-1 to TRBJ1-5, with D tentatively TRBD1 (5 bases). Trimming left V 1 base short and J 3 bases short, with 7 bases between. Germline loops: CDR1 SQVTM, CDR2 ANQGSEA. This CDR3 region has 13 residues.

The rearrangement uses TRBV7-2 and TRBJ2-1, with D tentatively TRBD2 (5 bases). This CDR3 is built from 15 residues. V lost 5 bases to trimming and J lost 8 bases, with 19 bases between them. Germline V gives CDR1 SGHTA, CDR2 FQGNSA. The DNA for the CDR3 is TGTGCCAGCAGCGCGGGTCTTCCTAAGGGCGATGAGCAGTTCTTC. It specifies CASSAGLPKGDEQFF.

This clonotype was counted at least ten times. The chain links TRBV25-1 to TRBJ2-7; D possibly corresponds to TRBD1 (5 bases). V lost 7 bases to trimming and J lost 7 bases, with 17 bases between them. This CDR3 contains 13 residues. Germline CDR1 MGHDK, CDR2 SYGVNS. The CDR3: CASKGSPQGEQYF. CDR3 DNA sequence: TGTGCCAGCAAGGGTAGCCCTCAGGGAGAGCAGTACTTC.

The chain links TRBV11-2 to TRBJ2-3; the match to TRBD2 covers 7 bases. The CDR3 consists of 16 residues. V was clipped by 4 bases and J by 1 base; unmatched bases: 8. Germline values: CDR1 SGHAT, CDR2 FQNNGV. CDR3 protein: CASSWDSGGGTDTQYF. Written as DNA, the CDR3 is TGTGCCAGCAGCTGGGATTCGGGAGGAGGCACAGATACGCAGTATTTT.

Points on this clonotype: The conserved phenylalanine or tryptophan normally closing the CDR3 is absent here, so this likely arose from a read error. The chain has TRBV20-1 and TRBJ2-6; D is ambiguous. V was shortened by 6 bases and J by 0 bases, with 12 bases between the two germline ends. CDR1 is DFQATT, CDR2 SNEGSKA, per germline (reference sequence). The CDR3 is 15 residues long. This CDR3 is CSASSGDSGANVLTL. In DNA form, the CDR3 reads TGCAGTGCCTCCAGTGGGGACTCTGGGGCCAACGTCCTGACTTTG.

This clonotype was recorded at least ten times. This chain connects TRBV25-1 to TRBJ2-4; D might be TRBD1 or TRBD2, each matching 5 bases. The length of the CDR3 is 16 residues. Per germline, CDR1 MGHDK and CDR2 SYGVNS. V lost 1 base to trimming and J lost 7 bases, with 17 bases between them. CDR3 sequence (DNA): TGTGCCAGCAGTGAATCAAAGGGGATGGGGGAGAACATTCAGTACTTC. Translating it yields CASSESKGMGENIQYF.